The entry below gives a single T cell receptor beta chain sequence along with its context. Antigen: not known. Cultured CD4+ T-cell DNA underwent Oncomine TCR Beta short-read sequencing. Via MiXCR, TCRdb re-called the PCR reads, giving one row per CDR3 protein. This sample has some 13,000 distinct CDR3 sequences, with about half found just once. This sample was included in a study of vaccination and CD4 T cells after COVID-19. Study in general: Samples after vaccination came a median approximately 66 days past dose two, ranging 14 to 241. Study-wide findings and caveats: Vaccine-specific clones in convalescent patients were spike mono-reactive in 304 of 307 cases. Among reactive clones from convalescent patients, a median 86.3% appeared only post-vaccination.

Trimming took off 6 bases at V and 8 bases at J, with 22 bases between the two ends. The length of the CDR3 is 16 residues. Treatment: roughly 10-day PBMC culture with coronavirus spike peptide pools or control peptides (ViraFEST assay). The source is a human donor who had recovered from COVID-19. This chain joins TRBV12-3 or TRBV12-4 and TRBJ1-4; D is unclear. The material sequenced was CD4+ T cells from blood, cultured in vitro. CDR3 DNA: TGTGCCAGCAGGCCGGGTCGACGGTGGTTCGGGGAAAAACTGTTTTTT. This translates into CASRPGRRWFGEKLFF.